Following are 17 T cell receptor beta chains from one sample sequenced in a study of T cell responses to AZD1222 COVID-19 vaccine. Sequencing used immunoSEQ multiplex PCR; TCRdb keeps in-frame clones, though not all of them. The sample consists of over 100,000 clones, approximately 90% of them appearing once. The sample here was peripheral blood, taken on day 0 of AZD1222 vaccination. Every receptor here comes from an adult in good health.

V and J are TRBV5-1 and TRBJ2-2, with 12 bases identical to TRBD1. Losses at the gene ends were 7 bases for V and 6 bases for J; bases not matched to a gene: 7. This CDR3 region has 15 residues. Germline V gene lookup returns CDR1 SGHRS and CDR2 YFSETQ. CDR3 in DNA: TGCGCCAGCGCTCGGGGACAGGGGGCGTCCGGGGAGCTGTTTTTT. Protein sequence: CASARGQGASGELFF.

The chain joins TRBV7-2 to TRBJ2-2, with unresolved D. CDR1 is SGHTA and CDR2 is FQGNSA in the germline V gene. This CDR3 is 14 amino acids long. The V end lost 1 base, the J end lost 8 bases, and 11 bases lay between the germline ends. The CDR3 bases are TGTGCCAGCAGCTTAGAAACGGCCGCGGGGGAGCTGTTTTTT. This sequence encodes CASSLETAAGELFF.

This rearrangement joins TRBV28 to TRBJ2-1; 8 nucleotides match TRBD2. Looked up from germline, CDR1 is MDHEN and CDR2 is SYDVKM. The CDR3 has 14 amino acids. V shed 7 bases and J 10 bases; nucleotides not matched to a gene: 12. CDR3 amino acids: CASTKAGVLGEQFF. The CDR3 DNA sequence: TGTGCCAGCACAAAAGCGGGAGTGCTGGGAGAGCAGTTCTTC.

The sample holds many counts of this clone. The rearrangement joins TRBV5-8 to TRBJ2-6, with D perhaps TRBD1 (6 bases). The CDR3 spans 16 residues. V lost 3 bases and J lost 0, with 10 bases in between. Germline CDR1 SGHTS, CDR2 YDEGEE. CDR3 nucleotide sequence: TGTGCCAGCAGCTCCTACAGGGTCTCTGGGGCCAACGTCCTGACTTTC. Translating gives CASSSYRVSGANVLTF.

The rearrangement uses TRBV7-8 and TRBJ2-3, with TRBD2 identical over 11 bases. V lost 5 bases, J lost 4 bases, and 11 bases stayed unmatched. This CDR3 has 17 residues. Germline V CDR1 and CDR2: SGHVS, FQNEAQ. CDR3 bases: TGTGCCAGCAGCCTTGGGATAGCGGGAGGGCCCCCAGATACGCAGTATTTT. Translated: CASSLGIAGGPPDTQYF.

This sequence joins TRBV25-1 and TRBJ2-2, with D hard to call. V was clipped by 0 bases and J by 1 base, with 3 bases between them. The germline CDR1 and CDR2 sequences are MGHDK and SYGVNS. This CDR3 has 14 residues. Here the CDR3 reads CASSEYKNTGELFF. CDR3 nucleotides: TGTGCCAGCAGTGAATATAAGAACACCGGGGAGCTGTTTTTT. Full variable domain (outside the CDR3, taken from reference TRBV25-1 and TRBJ2-2): EADIYQTPRYLVIGTGKKITLECSQTMGHDKMYWYQQDPGMELHLIHYSYGVNSTEKGDLSSESTVSRIRTEHFPLTLESARPSHTSQYLCASSEYKNTGELFFGEGSRLTVL.

The chain uses TRBV10-3 and TRBJ1-1; 8 bases are a match to TRBD1. This CDR3 contains 15 residues. Germline CDR1 reads ENHRY; CDR2 reads SYGVKD. After removal of 5 bases from V and 1 base from J, the junction contained 6 bases not matched to a gene. The CDR3 spells CAISSPGTGNTEAFF. CDR3 coding DNA: TGTGCCATCAGTTCCCCCGGGACAGGGAACACTGAAGCTTTCTTT.

CDR3 residues: CSGLAGVLDEQFF. As DNA, the CDR3 is TGCAGCGGGCTAGCGGGAGTGTTGGATGAGCAGTTCTTC. J is TRBJ2-1 and V is TRBV29-1; 10 bases map to TRBD2. Germline V lookup: CDR1 SQVTM, CDR2 ANQGSEA. CDR3 length equals 13 residues. The junction had 8 bases not matched to a gene; V was cut back by 7 bases and J by 8 bases.

V gene TRBV28 combines with J gene TRBJ2-1, with 9 bases that match TRBD2. The CDR3 totals 14 residues. Germline CDR1 is MDHEN and CDR2 is SYDVKM. Germline trimming cut 4 bases from V and 6 bases from J; bases unmatched to any gene: 4. The CDR3 nucleotides are TGTGCCAGCAGTTCCGGGACTAGCCGCAATGAGCAGTTCTTC. This gives the protein CASSSGTSRNEQFF.

This clone was seen only a few times. The chain combines TRBV5-4 with TRBJ2-5; 13 bases are shared with TRBD2. The length of the CDR3 is 15 residues. Germline V gives CDR1 SGHNT, CDR2 YYREEE (reference sequence). V was pared by 4 bases and J by 5 bases, with 5 bases of the junction left unmatched. The CDR3 loop reads CASSGLAGAQETQYF. For the CDR3, the DNA is TGTGCCAGCAGCGGACTAGCGGGGGCCCAGGAGACCCAGTACTTC.

The V gene is TRBV24-1, the J gene TRBJ1-5, with 8 bases aligning to TRBD1. This CDR3 has 17 amino acids. The germline V gene has CDR1 KGHDR and CDR2 SFDVKD. The ends lost 3 bases at V and 0 bases at J; junction bases unmatched: 6. CDR3 residues: CATSDPGTGYSNQPQHF. The CDR3 DNA sequence: TGTGCCACCAGTGATCCCGGGACAGGTTATAGCAATCAGCCCCAGCATTTT.

CDR3 loop: CASSNDRVGRGNQPQHF. The CDR3 DNA reads TGTGCCAGTAGTAACGACAGGGTAGGACGTGGCAATCAGCCCCAGCATTTT. The chain uses TRBV19 and TRBJ1-5, with TRBD1 matching over 7 bases. The CDR3 spans 17 residues. The germline CDR1 and CDR2 sequences are LNHDA and SQIVND (reference sequence). The J segment lost 2 bases and the V segment lost 4 bases, leaving 11 bases of the junction unmatched.

The chain carries TRBV3-1 (or the pseudogene TRBV3-2) and TRBJ1-1; unclear D gene. Per germline, CDR1 LGHDT and CDR2 YNNKEL (reference sequence). This CDR3 is 13 amino acids long. Deletions cut 1 base from V and 5 bases from J, with 8 bases between. CDR3 residues: CASSQGGGTEAFF. In DNA, the CDR3 is TGTGCCAGCAGCCAAGGGGGAGGGACTGAAGCTTTCTTT.

The CDR3 DNA reads TGCGCCAGCACTAACCCCCTAACCTACGAGCAGTACTTC. Residues: CASTNPLTYEQYF. The chain joins TRBV5-1 to TRBJ2-7, with D unresolved. Germline V gene lookup returns CDR1 SGHRS and CDR2 YFSETQ. This CDR3 has 13 residues. The V end was cut by 6 bases, the J end by 2 bases, with 12 bases between. The variable domain in full, completed from reference TRBV5-1 and TRBJ2-7, reads KAGVTQTPRYLIKTRGQQVTLSCSPISGHRSVSWYQQTPGQGLQFLFEYFSETQRNKGNFPGRFSGRQFSNSRSEMNVSTLELGDSALYLCASTNPLTYEQYFGPGTRLTVT.

This sequence joins TRBV30 and TRBJ1-5; D gene unclear. The germline CDR1 and CDR2 sequences are GTSNPN and SVGIG (reference sequence). The V end lost 3 bases, the J end lost 3 bases, and 12 bases lay between the germline ends. The CDR3 contains 14 residues. The CDR3 reads CAWSAVSDNQPQHF. CDR3 DNA sequence: TGTGCCTGGAGCGCTGTCAGTGACAATCAGCCCCAGCATTTT.

V and J are TRBV19 and TRBJ1-3; D gene ambiguous. The CDR3 runs 14 residues. Germline V CDR1 and CDR2: LNHDA, SQIVND (reference sequence). V was shortened by 6 bases and J by 0 bases, with 9 bases between the two germline ends. CDR3: CASSRPGSGNTIYF. The CDR3 nucleotides read TGTGCCAGTAGCCGGCCCGGCTCTGGAAACACCATATATTTT.

V is TRBV12-3 or TRBV12-4 and J is TRBJ1-4; D is undetermined. The CDR3 runs to 13 residues. The V gene lost 5 bases and the J gene lost 12 bases, with 16 bases spanning the gap. The CDR3 DNA reads TGTGCCAGCAGTCCCCGTAGGGCCATAGAACTGTTTTTT. Amino acids: CASSPRRAIELFF.